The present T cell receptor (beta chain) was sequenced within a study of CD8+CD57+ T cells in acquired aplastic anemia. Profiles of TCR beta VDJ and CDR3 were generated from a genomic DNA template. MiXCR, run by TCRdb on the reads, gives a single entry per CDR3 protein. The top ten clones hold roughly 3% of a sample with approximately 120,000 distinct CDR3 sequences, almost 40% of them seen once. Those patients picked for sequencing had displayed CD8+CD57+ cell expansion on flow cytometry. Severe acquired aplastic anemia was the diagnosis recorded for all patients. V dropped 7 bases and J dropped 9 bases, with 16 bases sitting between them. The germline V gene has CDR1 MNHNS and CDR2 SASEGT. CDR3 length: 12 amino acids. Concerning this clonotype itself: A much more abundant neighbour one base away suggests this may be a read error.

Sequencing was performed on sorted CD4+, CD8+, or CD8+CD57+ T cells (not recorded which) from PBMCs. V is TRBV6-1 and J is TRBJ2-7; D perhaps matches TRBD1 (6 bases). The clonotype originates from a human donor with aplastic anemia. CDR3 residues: CASTQQGGRQYF. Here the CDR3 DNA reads TGTGCCAGCACCCAACAGGGTGGTCGGCAGTACTTC.